The T cell receptor (beta chain) described here comes from a study of blood T cells in healthy people across ages. Study results and limitations: More naive CD4+ cells and higher diversity were found in long-lived than in aged donors.

This clonotype showed up just a few times. The antigen is unknown. A sample-barcoded 5' primer and a J-beta primer mix were used in a second PCR of roughly 6 to 12 cycles. TCRdb itself ran the 5' RACE reads through MiXCR, one entry per CDR3 protein. The table has over 1,200,000 distinct CDR3 sequences, roughly 59% seen once; the top ten hold more than 6%. The CDR3 consists of 14 residues. Germline V gives CDR1 SGHRS, CDR2 YFSETQ. This chain links TRBV5-1 with TRBJ2-4; a possible D gene is TRBD1 (6 bases). TRBJ2-7 explains the end of the DNA better; the J call may be wrong. The sample consisted of blood. The origin of this receptor is a man aged 18-30 years in good health. CDR3 protein: CASSFINRDAEQYF. Here the CDR3 DNA reads TGCGCCAGCAGCTTCATCAACAGGGATGCCGAGCAGTACTTC.